Below are 7 T cell receptor beta chains sequenced from a single sample in a study of early T cells in non-severe SARS-CoV-2 infection. TCRdb reanalysed the 5' RACE reads using MiXCR and keeps one entry per CDR3 protein. The sample holds just under 65,000 distinct CDR3 sequences, about 12% seen once. The sequenced sample consisted of whole blood. The receptor set was obtained from an adult who was a healthcare worker with PCR-confirmed SARS-CoV-2 infection or an uninfected control (not recorded which).

This chain uses TRBV27 with TRBJ1-5; 7 bases line up with TRBD1. J was trimmed by 5 bases and V by 5 bases; bases with no gene match: 3. CDR1 is MNHEY, CDR2 SMNVEV, per germline (reference sequence). This CDR3 is 13 amino acids long. The CDR3 loop is CASSPTGHQPQHF. Written as DNA, the CDR3 is TGTGCCAGCAGTCCGACAGGGCATCAGCCCCAGCATTTT.

This clonotype was detected a few times. The rearrangement joins TRBV24-1 to TRBJ1-1; D call uncertain. Germline CDR1 KGHDR, CDR2 SFDVKD. This CDR3 region has 17 residues. The V end was cut by 0 bases, the J end by 1 base, with 14 bases between. The chain's CDR3 is CATSDLVGPSGNTEAFF. In DNA, the CDR3 is TGTGCCACCAGTGATTTGGTAGGGCCCTCGGGGAACACTGAAGCTTTCTTT.

This clonotype came up many times. The chain has TRBV18 and TRBJ2-2, with no clear D. Germline CDR1 is KGHSH and CDR2 is LQKENI. There are 12 residues in the CDR3. With 6 bases removed from V and 0 bases from J, the gap between germline ends came to 2 bases. For the CDR3, the DNA is TGTGCCAGCTCGCCGAACACCGGGGAGCTGTTTTTT. Amino acid sequence: CASSPNTGELFF.

This clonotype showed up just a few times. This chain uses TRBV20-1 with TRBJ2-3; 12 nucleotides align to TRBD2. V lost 0 bases to trimming and J lost 3 bases; unmatched junction nucleotides: 13. Germline lookup yields CDR1 DFQATT and CDR2 SNEGSKA (reference sequence). This CDR3 has 19 amino acids. DNA of the CDR3: TGCAGTGCTAGAGAGGGGACTAGCGGGTACACGGGGGAGACAGATACGCAGTATTTT. This codes for CSAREGTSGYTGETDTQYF.

This clonotype was observed a handful of times. The V call is TRBV7-2, the J call TRBJ1-2, with D unresolved. CDR1 is SGHTA, CDR2 FQGNSA, per germline. This CDR3 is 14 amino acids long. V lost 5 bases and J 4 bases, leaving 14 bases between the germline ends. The CDR3 nucleotides are TGTGCCAGCAGCCGTCCGCCAGTGTCCTATGGCTACACCTTC. It translates to CASSRPPVSYGYTF.

This chain uses TRBV7-2 with TRBJ2-2, with D possibly being TRBD1 or TRBD2 (6 bases each). Trimming cost V 0 bases and J 0 bases, with 14 bases left between them. From germline, CDR1 is SGHTA and CDR2 FQGNSA. The length of the CDR3 is 18 residues. CDR3 residues: CASSLAVGGAANTGELFF. The CDR3 DNA sequence: TGTGCCAGCAGCTTAGCAGTCGGGGGCGCCGCGAACACCGGGGAGCTGTTTTTT.

The chain links TRBV12-3 or TRBV12-4 to TRBJ2-7; D might be TRBD1 (5 bases). The CDR3 consists of 11 residues. V gave up 6 bases and J gave up 8 bases, with 11 bases separating them. The CDR3 loop reads CASRYDSKQYF. As DNA, the CDR3 is TGTGCCAGCAGGTATGACAGTAAGCAGTACTTC.